This T cell receptor beta chain was captured in a study of blood T cell repertoires in COVID-19. Whole-study context: COVID-19 samples from acute and convalescent phases originated in the United States, Italy and Spain. Sources were T cells, B-cell-depleted T cells, or PBMCs; the material itself was cDNA or gDNA.

Original methodology: Estimates of nucleated cell counts were drawn from the amplification of reference gene primers. Measured with immunoSEQ multiplex PCR; TCRdb has only the in-frame clones, and not every one. V and J calls and clone size are as listed in that table; D and trimming were resolved from the DNA. In the table there are more than 85,000 clones, 75% to 80% of which are singletons. The CDR3 is made up of 15 amino acids. The V end lost 0 bases, the J end lost 5 bases, and 10 bases lay between the germline ends. Germline V gene data show CDR1 as LGHNA and CDR2 as YSLEER. V usage is TRBV4-3 and J usage is TRBJ1-4; D call uncertain. Sequences were obtained from peripheral blood. The clonotype comes from a woman older than 75 with active or convalescent COVID-19. The CDR3 nucleotides are TGCGCCAGCAGCCAAGAGAGTCGTTGGAATGAAAAACTGTTTTTT. Residues: CASSQESRWNEKLFF.